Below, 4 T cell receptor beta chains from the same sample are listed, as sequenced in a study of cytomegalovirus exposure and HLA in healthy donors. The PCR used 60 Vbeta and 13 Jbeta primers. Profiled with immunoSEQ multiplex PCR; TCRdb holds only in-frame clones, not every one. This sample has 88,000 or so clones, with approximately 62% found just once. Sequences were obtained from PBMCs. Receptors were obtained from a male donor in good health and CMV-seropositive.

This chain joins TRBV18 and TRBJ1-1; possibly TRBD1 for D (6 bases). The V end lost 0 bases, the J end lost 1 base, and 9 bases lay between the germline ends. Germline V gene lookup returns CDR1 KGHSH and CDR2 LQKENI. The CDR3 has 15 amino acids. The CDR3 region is CASSPPMTGNTEAFF. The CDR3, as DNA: TGTGCCAGCTCACCACCAATGACAGGGAACACTGAAGCTTTCTTT.

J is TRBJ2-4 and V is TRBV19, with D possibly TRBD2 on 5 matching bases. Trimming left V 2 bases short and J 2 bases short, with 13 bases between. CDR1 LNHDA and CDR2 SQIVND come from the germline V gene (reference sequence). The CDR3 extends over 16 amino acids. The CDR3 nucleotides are TGTGCCAGTAGTATAAACGCGGGCCGGACCAAAAACATTCAGTACTTC. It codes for CASSINAGRTKNIQYF.

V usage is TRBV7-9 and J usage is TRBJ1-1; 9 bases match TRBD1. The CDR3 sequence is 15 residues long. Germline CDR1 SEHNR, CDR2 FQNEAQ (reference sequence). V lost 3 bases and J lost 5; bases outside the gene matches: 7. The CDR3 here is CASSFITGQGTEAFF. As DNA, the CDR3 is TGTGCCAGCAGCTTCATAACCGGACAGGGGACTGAAGCTTTCTTT.

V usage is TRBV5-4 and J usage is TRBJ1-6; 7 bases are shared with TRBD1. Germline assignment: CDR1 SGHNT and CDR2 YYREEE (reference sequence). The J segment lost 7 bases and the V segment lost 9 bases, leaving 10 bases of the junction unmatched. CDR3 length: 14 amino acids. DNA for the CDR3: TGTGCCATCCAGGGGGAACCCTTGAATTCACCCCTCCACTTT. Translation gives CAIQGEPLNSPLHF.